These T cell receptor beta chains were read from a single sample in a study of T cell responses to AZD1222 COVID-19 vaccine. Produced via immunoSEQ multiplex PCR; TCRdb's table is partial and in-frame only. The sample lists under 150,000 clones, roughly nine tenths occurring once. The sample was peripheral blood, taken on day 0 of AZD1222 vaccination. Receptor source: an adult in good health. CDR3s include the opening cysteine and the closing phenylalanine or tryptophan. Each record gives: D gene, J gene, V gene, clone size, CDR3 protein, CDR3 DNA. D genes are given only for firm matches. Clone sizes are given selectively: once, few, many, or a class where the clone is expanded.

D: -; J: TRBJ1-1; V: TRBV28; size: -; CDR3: CASSFYRSGGSTEAFF; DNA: TGTGCCAGCAGTTTCTACAGGTCGGGGGGCAGCACTGAAGCTTTCTTT
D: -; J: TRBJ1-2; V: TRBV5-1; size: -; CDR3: CASSLSPNYGYTF; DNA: TGCGCCAGCAGCTTGTCACCGAACTATGGCTACACCTTC
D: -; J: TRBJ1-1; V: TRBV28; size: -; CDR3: CASSLGGEAEAFF; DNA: TGTGCCAGCAGTTTGGGGGGCGAGGCTGAAGCTTTCTTT
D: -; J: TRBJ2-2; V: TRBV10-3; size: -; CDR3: CATSGIGELFF; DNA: TGTGCCACTTCGGGAATCGGGGAGCTGTTTTTT
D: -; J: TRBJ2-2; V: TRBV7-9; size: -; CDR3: CASSLGGTGELFF; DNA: TGTGCCAGCAGCTTAGGCGGTACCGGGGAGCTGTTTTTT
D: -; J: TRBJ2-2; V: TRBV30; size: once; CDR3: CAWSGSPTGELFF; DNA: TGTGCCTGGAGCGGGTCACCCACCGGGGAGCTGTTTTTT
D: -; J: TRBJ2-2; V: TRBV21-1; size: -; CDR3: CASSKHLGTGELFF; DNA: TGTGCCAGCAGCAAGCACTTGGGTACCGGGGAGCTGTTTTTT
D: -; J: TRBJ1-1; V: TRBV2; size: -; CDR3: CASSEGSGITEAFF; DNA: TGTGCCAGCAGTGAAGGGTCCGGAATCACTGAAGCTTTCTTT
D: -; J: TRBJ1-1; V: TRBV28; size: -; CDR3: CASATQFSEAFF; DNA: TGTGCCAGCGCCACCCAATTCTCGGAAGCTTTCTTT
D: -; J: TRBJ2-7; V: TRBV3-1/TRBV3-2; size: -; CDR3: CASSQGRAYEQYF; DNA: TGTGCCAGCAGCCAAGGGCGGGCCTACGAGCAGTACTTC
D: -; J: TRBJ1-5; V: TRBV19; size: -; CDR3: CASSALGGMNQPQHF; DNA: TGTGCCAGTAGCGCGCTGGGGGGGATGAATCAGCCCCAGCATTTT
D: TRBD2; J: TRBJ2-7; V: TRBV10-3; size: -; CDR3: CAISNSGGAYEQYF; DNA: TGTGCCATCAGTAACTCCGGGGGGGCCTACGAGCAGTACTTC
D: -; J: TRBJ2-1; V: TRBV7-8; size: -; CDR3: CASSLEEGQLPDEQFF; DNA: TGTGCCAGCAGCTTAGAAGAGGGACAACTGCCGGACGAGCAGTTCTTC
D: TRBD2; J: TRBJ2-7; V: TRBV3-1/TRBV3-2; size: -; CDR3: CASSQGGLAGAYEQYF; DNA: TGTGCCAGCAGCCAAGGGGGACTAGCGGGAGCATACGAGCAGTACTTC
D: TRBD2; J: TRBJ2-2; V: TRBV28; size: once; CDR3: CASIPWLAGGTGELFF; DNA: TGTGCCAGCATACCCTGGCTAGCGGGAGGAACCGGGGAGCTGTTTTTT
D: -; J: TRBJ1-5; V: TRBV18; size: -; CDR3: CASSLPGFGKPQHF; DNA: TGTGCCAGCTCACTGCCAGGGTTCGGTAAGCCCCAGCATTTT
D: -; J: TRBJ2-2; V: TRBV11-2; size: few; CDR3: CASSQEGRGELFF; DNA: TGTGCCAGCAGCCAAGAGGGCAGAGGGGAGCTGTTTTTT
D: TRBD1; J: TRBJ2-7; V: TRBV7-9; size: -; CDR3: CASSSRQGAYEQYF; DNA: TGTGCCAGCAGCTCCCGACAGGGGGCTTACGAGCAGTACTTC
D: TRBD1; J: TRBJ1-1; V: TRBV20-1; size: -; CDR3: CSARSDRGAFF; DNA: TGCAGTGCTAGATCGGACAGGGGAGCTTTCTTT
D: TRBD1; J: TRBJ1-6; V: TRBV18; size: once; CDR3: CASSPLDRVDNSPLHF; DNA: TGTGCCAGCTCACCCCTGGACAGGGTAGATAATTCACCCCTCCACTTT
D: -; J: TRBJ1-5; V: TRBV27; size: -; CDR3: CASRSGGRNSNQPQHF; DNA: TGTGCCAGCAGAAGCGGGGGCCGTAATAGCAATCAGCCCCAGCATTTT
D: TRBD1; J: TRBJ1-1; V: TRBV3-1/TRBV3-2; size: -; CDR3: CASSQGDRGHAKEAFF; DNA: TGTGCCAGCAGCCAAGGGGACAGGGGGCACGCGAAGGAAGCTTTCTTT
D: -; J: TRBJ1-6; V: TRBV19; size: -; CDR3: CASSTTGTGSPLHF; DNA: TGTGCCAGTAGTACTACAGGGACCGGTTCACCCCTCCACTTT
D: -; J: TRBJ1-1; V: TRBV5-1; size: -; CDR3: CASSPVGAMNTEAFF; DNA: TGCGCCAGCAGCCCCGTGGGGGCCATGAACACTGAAGCTTTCTTT
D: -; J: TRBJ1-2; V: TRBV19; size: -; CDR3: CASTNRVNYGYTF; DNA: TGTGCCAGTACCAACAGGGTGAACTATGGCTACACCTTC
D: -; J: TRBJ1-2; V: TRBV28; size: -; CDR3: CASSFLSFYGYTF; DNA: TGTGCCAGCAGTTTCCTGTCCTTCTATGGCTACACCTTC
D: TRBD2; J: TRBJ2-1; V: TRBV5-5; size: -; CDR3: CASRGGRDEQFF; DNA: TGTGCCAGCAGGGGCGGGAGAGATGAGCAGTTCTTC
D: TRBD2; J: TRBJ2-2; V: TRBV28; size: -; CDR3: CASSFPPGGPRTGELFF; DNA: TGTGCCAGCAGTTTTCCCCCGGGAGGGCCTAGGACCGGGGAGCTGTTTTTT
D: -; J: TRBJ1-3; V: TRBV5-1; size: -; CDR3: CASSTTGSGNTIYF; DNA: TGCGCCAGCAGCACTACAGGGTCTGGAAACACCATATATTTT
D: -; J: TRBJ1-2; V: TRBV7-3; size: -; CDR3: CASSSDGSNYGYTF; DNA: TGTGCCAGCAGCTCCGACGGATCTAACTATGGCTACACCTTC
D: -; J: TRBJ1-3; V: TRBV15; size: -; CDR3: CATSRGSGGSGNTIYF; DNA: TGTGCCACCAGCAGAGGTTCGGGGGGTTCTGGAAACACCATATATTTT
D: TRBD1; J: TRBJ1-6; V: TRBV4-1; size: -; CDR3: CASSQDRGRGNNSPLHF; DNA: TGCGCCAGCAGCCAAGATCGTGGCAGGGGGAATAATTCACCCCTCCACTTT
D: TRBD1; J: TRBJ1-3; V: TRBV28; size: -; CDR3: CASSLGTANTIYF; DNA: TGTGCCAGCAGTCTGGGGACAGCAAACACCATATATTTT
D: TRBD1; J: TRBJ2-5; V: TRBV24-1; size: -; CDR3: CATSDPRGPKETQYF; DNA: TGTGCCACCAGTGATCCTAGGGGGCCCAAAGAGACCCAGTACTTC
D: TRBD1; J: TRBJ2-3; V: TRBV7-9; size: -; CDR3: CASSTSLGGVADTQYF; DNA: TGTGCCAGCAGCACCTCCCTAGGGGGCGTGGCAGATACGCAGTATTTT
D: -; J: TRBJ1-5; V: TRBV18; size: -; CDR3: CASSPGLSNQPQHF; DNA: TGTGCCAGCTCACCAGGCCTTAGCAATCAGCCCCAGCATTTT
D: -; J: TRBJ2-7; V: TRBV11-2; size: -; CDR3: CASSSGTGRRRSYEQYF; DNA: TGTGCCAGCAGCTCCGGGACTGGACGAAGGAGGTCCTACGAGCAGTACTTC
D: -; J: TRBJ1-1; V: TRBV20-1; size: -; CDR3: CRAVGTEAFF; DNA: TGCAGGGCTGTGGGCACTGAAGCTTTCTTT
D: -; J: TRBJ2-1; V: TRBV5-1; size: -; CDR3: CASSLWGASNEQFF; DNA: TGCGCCAGCAGCTTGTGGGGGGCTTCAAATGAGCAGTTCTTC
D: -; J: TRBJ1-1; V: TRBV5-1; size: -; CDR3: CASSLGVGRTEAFF; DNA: TGCGCCAGCAGCTTGGGGGTCGGTAGGACCGAAGCTTTCTTT
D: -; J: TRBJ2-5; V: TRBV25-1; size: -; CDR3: CASSDPRVPAETQYF; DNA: TGTGCCAGCAGTGACCCCCGAGTGCCGGCGGAGACCCAGTACTTC
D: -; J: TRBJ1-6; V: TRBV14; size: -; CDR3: CASSLTTYNSPLHF; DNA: TGTGCCAGCAGCCTCACAACCTATAATTCACCCCTCCACTTT
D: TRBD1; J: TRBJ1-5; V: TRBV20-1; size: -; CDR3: CSASNPQGNSNQPQHF; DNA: TGCAGTGCTAGTAACCCACAGGGGAATAGCAATCAGCCCCAGCATTTT
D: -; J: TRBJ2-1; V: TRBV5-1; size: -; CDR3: CASSLGTVILSNEQFF; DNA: TGCGCCAGCAGCTTGGGGACAGTTATTCTCAGCAATGAGCAGTTCTTC
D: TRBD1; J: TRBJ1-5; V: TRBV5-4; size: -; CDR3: CASSFDRGPQHF; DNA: TGTGCCAGCAGCTTTGACAGGGGGCCCCAGCATTTT
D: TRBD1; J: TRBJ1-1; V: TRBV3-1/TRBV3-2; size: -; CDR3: CASSQEGQGGPEAFF; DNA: TGTGCCAGCAGCCAGGAGGGACAGGGGGGACCTGAAGCTTTCTTT
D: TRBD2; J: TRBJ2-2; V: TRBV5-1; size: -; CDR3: CASSKSLGGRDNTGELFF; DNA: TGCGCCAGCAGCAAGAGTTTAGGCGGGAGGGATAACACCGGGGAGCTGTTTTTT
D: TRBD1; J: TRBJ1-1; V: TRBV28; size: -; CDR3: CASSPYLRTGGHTEAFF; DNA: TGTGCCAGCAGTCCCTATTTGCGGACAGGGGGGCACACTGAAGCTTTCTTT
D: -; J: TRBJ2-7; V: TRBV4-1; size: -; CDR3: CASSQGGRFYEQYF; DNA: TGCGCCAGCAGCCAAGGAGGCAGGTTCTACGAGCAGTACTTC
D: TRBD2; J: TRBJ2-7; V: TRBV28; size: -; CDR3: CASQRGGYEQYF; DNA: TGTGCCTCTCAGCGGGGGGGCTACGAGCAGTACTTC
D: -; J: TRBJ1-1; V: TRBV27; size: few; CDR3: CASGWTNTEAFF; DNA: TGTGCCAGCGGCTGGACGAACACTGAAGCTTTCTTT
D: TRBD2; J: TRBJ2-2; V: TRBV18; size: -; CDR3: CASSREPGELFF; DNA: TGTGCCAGCTCGCGGGAGCCCGGGGAGCTGTTTTTT
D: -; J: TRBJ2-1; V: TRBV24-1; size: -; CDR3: CATSDVKGASSYNEQFF; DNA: TGTGCCACCAGTGACGTCAAAGGAGCTAGCTCCTACAATGAGCAGTTCTTC
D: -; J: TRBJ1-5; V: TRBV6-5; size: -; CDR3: CASMERGNQPQHF; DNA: TGTGCCAGCATGGAGAGGGGCAATCAGCCCCAGCATTTT